This passage covers 2 T cell receptor beta chains from one sample sequenced in a study of blood T cell repertoires in COVID-19. TCRdb's copy holds only in-frame clones and misses some; the assay was immunoSEQ multiplex PCR. The table has approximately 31,000 clones, 90% to 95% seen once. Specimen: peripheral blood. The source of these receptors is a human donor with active COVID-19. The donor label of this sample is uncertain.

The rearrangement joins TRBV30 to TRBJ1-6; possible D gene TRBD1, 6 bases. V was cut by 0 bases and J by 11 bases, with 11 bases left in between. This CDR3 spans 13 amino acids. Germline V lookup: CDR1 GTSNPN, CDR2 SVGIG (reference sequence). CDR3 sequence (DNA): TGTGCCTGGAGTGTACAGGGAGGGGCACCCCTCCACTTT. Translating it yields CAWSVQGGAPLHF. Full variable domain (missing parts from reference TRBV30 and TRBJ1-6): SQTIHQWPATLVQPVGSPLSLECTVEGTSNPNLYWYRQAAGRGLQLLFYSVGIGQISSEVPQNLSASRPQDRQFILSSKKLLLSDSGFYLCAWSVQGGAPLHFGNGTRLTVT.

The chain has TRBV27 and TRBJ1-5; 8 bases line up with TRBD1. This CDR3 is built from 14 residues. Germline loops: CDR1 MNHEY, CDR2 SMNVEV (reference sequence). With 10 bases clipped from V and 1 base from J, the junction kept 6 bases outside the gene matches. Here the CDR3 reads CATADRGSNQPQHF. As DNA, the CDR3 is TGTGCCACCGCCGACAGGGGCAGCAATCAGCCCCAGCATTTT.